The 14 T cell receptor beta chains in this list originate from one sample, sequenced in a study of blood T cell repertoires in COVID-19 (dated by TCRdb to about 2020). Library method: the immunoSEQ multiplex PCR assay. Sourced from immuneACCESS, this table was stored by TCRdb with only in-frame sequences that have V and J called. A share of the clones is absent; for the studies checked, an unresolved V gene accounts for under half, and the remainder has no known explanation. The sample profile shows about 46,000 clones; 70% to 90% of them were found once. The ten largest make up roughly a third of the sample. Sequencing was carried out using peripheral blood. These receptors were obtained from a woman older than 75 with COVID-19, enrolled during active disease.

The table lists this clone with many counts. This chain links TRBV5-4 with TRBJ1-5; unclear D gene. This CDR3 contains 12 residues. CDR1 and CDR2 (germline): SGHNT, YYREEE (reference sequence). Trimming pared 2 bases from V and 5 bases from J, leaving 5 bases between. The CDR3 DNA reads as TGTGCCAGCAGCTTACCAGATCAGCCCCAGCATTTT. Translated, it gives CASSLPDQPQHF.

The rearrangement joins TRBV5-1 to TRBJ1-1; TRBD1 might be the D (6 bases). Germline CDR1 reads SGHRS; CDR2 reads YFSETQ. The V and J ends lost 6 bases and 5 bases respectively, with 14 bases between them. This CDR3 region has 13 residues. CDR3 amino acids: CASKVEGGTEAFF. CDR3 sequence (DNA): TGCGCCAGCAAAGTTGAGGGGGGGACTGAAGCTTTCTTT.

This chain uses TRBV5-6 with TRBJ2-1; tentatively, D is TRBD1 (6 bases). The CDR3 loop spans 16 amino acids. In germline, CDR1 is SGHDT, CDR2 YYEEEE. V lost 4 bases to trimming and J lost 6 bases, with 20 bases between them. The CDR3 DNA follows: TGTGCCAGCAGCACCCGACAGGTCTCGGTGGGCAATGAGCAGTTCTTC. As protein: CASSTRQVSVGNEQFF.

A remark on this clone: The same CDR3 can be traced to other DNA sequences in this sample. The chain has TRBV6-1 and TRBJ1-2; D ambiguous. V dropped 1 base and J dropped 0 bases, with 3 bases sitting between them. CDR1 is MNHNS and CDR2 is SASEGT in the germline V gene. The CDR3 runs 13 residues. In nucleotides, the CDR3 is TGTGCCAGCAGTGAAGACTCTAACTATGGCTACACCTTC. Translated: CASSEDSNYGYTF.

The chain links TRBV19 to TRBJ1-4; D unresolved. V lost 3 bases and J 0 bases, leaving 11 bases between the germline ends. The CDR3 runs 16 residues. The germline V gene encodes CDR1 LNHDA and CDR2 SQIVND (reference sequence). This chain's CDR3 is CASSIPAGATNEKLFF. CDR3 nucleotide sequence: TGTGCCAGTAGTATTCCAGCCGGAGCAACTAATGAAAAACTGTTTTTT.

The chain joins TRBV7-6 to TRBJ2-5; D ambiguous. Germline CDR1 SGHVS, CDR2 FNYEAQ. Trimming took 1 base from V and 4 from J, leaving 4 bases between them. The CDR3 is 12 amino acids. This CDR3 is CASSLGLETQYF. CDR3 nucleotide sequence: TGTGCCAGCAGCTTAGGACTAGAGACCCAGTACTTC. Full variable domain (missing parts from reference TRBV7-6 and TRBJ2-5): GAGVSQSPRYKVTKRGQDVALRCDPISGHVSLYWYRQALGQGPEFLTYFNYEAQQDKSGLPNDRFSAERPEGSISTLTIQRTEQRDSAMYRCASSLGLETQYFGPGTRLLVL.

The V call is TRBV7-2, the J call TRBJ1-1, with TRBD1 matching 8 bases. Germline loops: CDR1 SGHTA, CDR2 FQGNSA. V lost 5 bases to trimming and J lost 7 bases; unmatched junction nucleotides: 6. The CDR3 contains 13 residues. Here the CDR3 reads CASSMTGVGEAFF. The CDR3 bases are TGTGCCAGCAGCATGACAGGGGTGGGTGAAGCTTTCTTT.

The count of this clone is one. This rearrangement joins TRBV7-2 to TRBJ2-1, with no clear D. V dropped 4 bases and J dropped 3 bases, with 7 bases sitting between them. The CDR3 covers 13 residues. The germline V gene has CDR1 SGHTA and CDR2 FQGNSA. CDR3 sequence: CASSSFLYNEQFF. The CDR3 region has the DNA TGTGCCAGCAGCTCCTTTCTCTACAATGAGCAGTTCTTC. The whole variable domain, filled in from reference TRBV7-2 and TRBJ2-1, reads GAGVSQSPSNKVTEKGKDVELRCDPISGHTALYWYRQSLGQGLEFLIYFQGNSAPDKSGLPSDRFSAERTGGSVSTLTIQRTQQEDSAVYLCASSSFLYNEQFFGPGTRLTVL.

This chain links TRBV6-5 with TRBJ2-3; maybe TRBD2 (5 bases). The CDR3 loop spans 14 amino acids. Germline V gene lookup returns CDR1 MNHEY and CDR2 SVGAGI. The ends were cut back, 4 bases at V and 2 bases at J, with 10 bases in the middle. CDR3 nucleotides: TGTGCCAGCAGTTCCGGAGGTCTCACAGATACGCAGTATTTT. Amino acids: CASSSGGLTDTQYF.

This clone has a handful of counts. The chain carries TRBV7-2 and TRBJ2-5; the match to TRBD1 covers 9 bases. The CDR3 runs 16 residues. CDR1 is SGHTA and CDR2 is FQGNSA in the germline V gene. The trim removed 1 base at V and 5 bases at J, leaving 8 bases unmatched. CDR3 DNA sequence: TGTGCCAGCAGCTTAGGGACAGGGGCCTTAGGGGAGACCCAGTACTTC. Protein product: CASSLGTGALGETQYF.

The V and J genes are TRBV14 and TRBJ1-2; D perhaps matches TRBD1 (5 bases). Trimming took off 4 bases at V and 2 bases at J, with 8 bases between the two ends. Germline V gene data show CDR1 as SGHDN and CDR2 as FVKESK. The CDR3 extends over 13 amino acids. The CDR3: CASSPTENYGYTF. Written as DNA, the CDR3 is TGTGCCAGCAGCCCGACAGAAAACTATGGCTACACCTTC.

The rearrangement uses TRBV5-1 and TRBJ1-6; D ambiguous. Per the germline V gene, CDR1 is SGHRS and CDR2 is YFSETQ. The CDR3 runs 16 residues. The V end lost 1 base, the J end lost 3 bases, and 11 bases lay between the germline ends. The CDR3 protein is CASSLKQVDYNSPLHF. The CDR3 DNA reads TGCGCCAGCAGCTTGAAGCAGGTCGACTATAATTCACCCCTCCACTTT.

V and J are TRBV12-3 or TRBV12-4 and TRBJ1-5, with a weak D call TRBD1 (6 bases). The CDR3 is made up of 13 amino acids. V was clipped by 6 bases and J by 4 bases, with 10 bases between them. The CDR3 here is CASSFQGNQPQHF. CDR3 DNA sequence: TGTGCCAGCAGCTTTCAGGGGAATCAGCCCCAGCATTTT.

This clone was seen once. The CDR3 sequence: CASSPWDRGRLEQYF. The DNA of the CDR3 is TGTGCCAGCTCACCATGGGACAGGGGGCGGTTAGAGCAGTACTTC. The chain employs TRBV18 and TRBJ2-7; 12 bases line up with TRBD1. The CDR3 is 15 amino acids. Germline V gene lookup returns CDR1 KGHSH and CDR2 LQKENI. The V segment lost 2 bases and the J segment 7 bases; nucleotides outside the gene matches: 6.